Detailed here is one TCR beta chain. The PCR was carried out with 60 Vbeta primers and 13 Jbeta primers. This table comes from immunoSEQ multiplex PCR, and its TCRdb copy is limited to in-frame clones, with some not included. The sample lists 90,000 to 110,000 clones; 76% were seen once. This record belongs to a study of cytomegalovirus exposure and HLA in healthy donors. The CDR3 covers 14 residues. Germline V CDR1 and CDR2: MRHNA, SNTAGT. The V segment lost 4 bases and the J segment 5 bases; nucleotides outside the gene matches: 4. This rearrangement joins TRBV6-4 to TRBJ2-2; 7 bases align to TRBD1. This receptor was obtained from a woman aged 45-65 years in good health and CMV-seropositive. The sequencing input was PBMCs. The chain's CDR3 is CASSGQGGTGELFF. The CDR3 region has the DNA TGTGCCAGCAGTGGACAGGGCGGTACCGGGGAGCTGTTTTTT.